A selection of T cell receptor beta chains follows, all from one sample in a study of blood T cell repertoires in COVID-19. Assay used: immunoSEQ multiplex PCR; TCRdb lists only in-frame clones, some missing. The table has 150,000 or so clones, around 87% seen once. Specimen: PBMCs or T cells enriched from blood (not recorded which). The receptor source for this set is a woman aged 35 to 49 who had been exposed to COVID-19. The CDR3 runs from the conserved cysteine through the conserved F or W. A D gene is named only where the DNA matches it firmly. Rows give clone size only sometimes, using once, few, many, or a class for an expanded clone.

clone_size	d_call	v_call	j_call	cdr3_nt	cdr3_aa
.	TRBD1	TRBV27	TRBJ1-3	TGTGCCAGCGCGAACCCAGGGGGTGCTGGAAACACCATATATTTT	CASANPGGAGNTIYF
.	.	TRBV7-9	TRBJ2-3	TGTGCCAGCAGCTCCCTACAGGTACATACGCAGTATTTT	CASSSLQVHTQYF
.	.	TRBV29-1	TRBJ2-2	TGCAGCGTCCGTCCTAGACAGGCGAACACCGGGGAGCTGTTTTTT	CSVRPRQANTGELFF
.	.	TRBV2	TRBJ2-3	TGTGCCAGCAGACCGGGAAGGAAAAGTGCTAGCACAGATACGCAGTATTTT	CASRPGRKSASTDTQYF
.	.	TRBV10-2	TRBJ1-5	TGCGCCAGCAGCAGTAACAATCAGCCCCAGCATTTT	CASSSNNQPQHF
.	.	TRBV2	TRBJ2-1	TGTGCCAGCGGAAGTACTAGAACATACAATGAGCAGTTCTTC	CASGSTRTYNEQFF
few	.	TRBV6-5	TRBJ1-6	TGTGCCAGCAGTTACTCGATACAGAAAGGTTCACCCCTCCACTTT	CASSYSIQKGSPLHF
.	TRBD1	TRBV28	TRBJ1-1	TGTGCCAGCAGCAGGGACAGGGAGAACACTGAAGCTTTCTTT	CASSRDRENTEAFF
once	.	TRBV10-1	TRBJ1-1	TGCGCCAGCAGTGACTTAAACACTGAAGCTTTCTTT	CASSDLNTEAFF
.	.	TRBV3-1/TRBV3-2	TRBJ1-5	TGTGCCAGCAGCCCGGGGGGCAATCAGCCCCAGCATTTT	CASSPGGNQPQHF
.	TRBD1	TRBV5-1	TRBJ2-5	TGCGCCAGCAGCTTGGAAAGGGTACGGACAGGACAAGAGACCCAGTACTTC	CASSLERVRTGQETQYF
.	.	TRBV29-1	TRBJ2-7	TGCAGCGTCTGCGGACTATCCTCCTACGAGCAGTACTTC	CSVCGLSSYEQYF
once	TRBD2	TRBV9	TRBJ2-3	TGTGCCAGCAGCGTGAGAGCGGGGGGCCCCACAGATACGCAGTATTTT	CASSVRAGGPTDTQYF
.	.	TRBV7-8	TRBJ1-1	TGTGCCAGCAGCGATTCACGCGGCGCTGAAGCTTTCTTT	CASSDSRGAEAFF
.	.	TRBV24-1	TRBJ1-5	TGTGCCACCAGTGATTTAACCAGGGGAGAACTCTGCCAGCCCCAGCATTTT	CATSDLTRGELCQPQHF
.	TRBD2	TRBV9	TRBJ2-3	TGTGCCAGCAGCCCTAGCGGGGATGGGGCAGATACGCAGTATTTT	CASSPSGDGADTQYF
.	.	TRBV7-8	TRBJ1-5	TGTGCCAGCAGCTTAAGGAGGGAGAGGCAGCCCCAGCATTTT	CASSLRRERQPQHF